The source of this T cell receptor beta chain is a study of T cell repertoires in cytomegalovirus infection. Study-level information: Well-studied HLA-B-restricted CMV epitopes were used in the study alongside recently identified HLA-C-restricted ones. Public TCR beta signatures marked donors with CMV infection and the matching HLA.

TCRdb called the reads again in MiXCR, with one record for every CDR3 protein. The sample records around 310,000 distinct CDR3 sequences, about 27% being singletons. Germline CDR1 and CDR2: SGHTA and FQGNSA. CDR3 length: 18 residues. V trimming: 1 base; J trimming: 0 bases; junction bases outside the gene matches: 10. General study results and limits: Cumulative frequency (of public TCR beta family members) identified carriers of CMV plus the relevant HLA. HLA-C-restricted CMV clonotypes gave the most frequent clonotype in two of eight donors.

To note about this clonotype: What it recognizes is unknown.

The genes are TRBV7-2 and TRBJ2-3; 7 nucleotides agree with TRBD2. The TCR comes from a human donor in good health (CMV status not recorded). Some clones in this sample may be carry-over from other donors' samples. The specimen was cultured PBMCs, collected from culture after CMV antigen stimulation. The CDR3 region has the DNA TGTGCCAGCAGCTTAGACGGAGGTGGAGCGGGGAGCACAGATACGCAGTATTTT. Translation: CASSLDGGGAGSTDTQYF.